The 29 T cell receptor beta chains in this list originate from one sample, sequenced in a study of T cell repertoires in cytomegalovirus infection. One entry per CDR3 protein results from TCRdb running MiXCR on the reads. The data hold some 440,000 distinct CDR3 sequences, with approximately 31% observed a single time. Sequencing was done on a sample of PBMCs. The receptors originated from a human donor in good health (CMV status not recorded). Some clones in this sample may be carry-over from other donors' samples.

The rearrangement joins TRBV11-2 to TRBJ1-4; D possibly corresponds to TRBD1 (5 bases). This CDR3 spans 17 amino acids. V lost 6 bases to trimming and J lost 6 bases, with 23 bases between them. CDR1 is SGHAT, CDR2 FQNNGV, per germline. CDR3 in amino acids: CASSYKASGGEYEKLFF. CDR3 bases: TGTGCCAGCAGTTATAAAGCCTCGGGAGGGGAGTATGAAAAACTGTTTTTT.

V usage is TRBV28 and J usage is TRBJ2-5, with TRBD2 matching 12 bases. V lost 8 bases to trimming and J lost 3 bases; unmatched junction nucleotides: 7. Germline loops: CDR1 MDHEN, CDR2 SYDVKM. CDR3 length equals 15 residues. The CDR3 sequence is CASRRTSGGKETQYF. The DNA for the CDR3 is TGTGCCAGCCGTAGAACTAGCGGGGGGAAAGAGACCCAGTACTTC. Using reference TRBV28 and TRBJ2-5 for the parts outside the CDR3, the full variable domain is DVKVTQSSRYLVKRTGEKVFLECVQDMDHENMFWYRQDPGLGLRLIYFSYDVKMKEKGDIPEGYSVSREKKERFSLILESASTNQTSMYLCASRRTSGGKETQYFGPGTRLLVL.

This rearrangement joins TRBV24-1 to TRBJ1-2; no clear D gene. V was cut by 4 bases and J by 6 bases, with 8 bases left in between. CDR1 is KGHDR, CDR2 SFDVKD, per germline. The CDR3 sequence is 12 residues long. The CDR3 bases are TGTGCCACCAGTGAACGTGGCAATGGCTACACCTTC. It encodes CATSERGNGYTF.

To note about this clonotype: The junction does not match germline at one end; this may be a read error. The J gene is TRBJ2-2, the V gene TRBV27; D gene ambiguous. Germline CDR1 is MNHEY and CDR2 is SMNVEV (reference sequence). The CDR3 extends over 13 amino acids. CDR3 DNA: TGTCCCAGCAGTTTCAGCCTGACCGGGGAGCTGTTTTTT. Translation: CPSSFSLTGELFF.

The chain uses TRBV7-9 and TRBJ2-2; a weak D match, TRBD1 (6 bases). The CDR3 consists of 17 residues. Trimming removed 6 bases at V and 0 bases at J, with 17 bases between. Germline CDR1 SEHNR, CDR2 FQNEAQ (reference sequence). Written as DNA, the CDR3 is TGTGCCAGCAGTCCTCCGGGACACCAACCGAACACCGGGGAGCTGTTTTTT. As protein: CASSPPGHQPNTGELFF.

On this clonotype itself: A clone one base away is much larger, so this may be a read error. The rearrangement links TRBV7-2 to TRBJ2-1; tentative D call: TRBD1 (7 bases). Germline V gene lookup returns CDR1 SGHTA and CDR2 FQGNSA. This CDR3 comprises 16 residues. Trimming shortened V by 7 bases and J by 9 bases, and 25 bases separated the two germline ends. Here the CDR3 DNA reads TGTGCCAGCACCCCCCGCGGGACAGTCGTCAGCATTGAGCAGTTCTTC. Encoded protein: CASTPRGTVVSIEQFF. The full variable domain, rest sourced from reference TRBV7-2 and TRBJ2-1, is GAGVSQSPSNKVTEKGKDVELRCDPISGHTALYWYRQSLGQGLEFLIYFQGNSAPDKSGLPSDRFSAERTGGSVSTLTIQRTQQEDSAVYLCASTPRGTVVSIEQFFGPGTRLTVL.

This clonotype has at least ten counts. The chain links TRBV28 to TRBJ1-5; TRBD1 is a possible D gene (6 bases). Trimming removed 4 bases from V and 2 bases from J, with 18 bases in between. The CDR3 has 17 residues. Germline CDR1 and CDR2: MDHEN and SYDVKM. Here the CDR3 DNA reads TGTGCCAGCAGTTCCCAGGGACAACTATATGGCAATCAGCCCCAGCATTTT. As protein: CASSSQGQLYGNQPQHF. The variable domain in full, completed from reference TRBV28 and TRBJ1-5, reads DVKVTQSSRYLVKRTGEKVFLECVQDMDHENMFWYRQDPGLGLRLIYFSYDVKMKEKGDIPEGYSVSREKKERFSLILESASTNQTSMYLCASSSQGQLYGNQPQHFGDGTRLSIL.

Of note for this clonotype: The CDR3 does not end in the conserved phenylalanine or tryptophan, so this is likely a read error. The chain couples TRBV7-2 to TRBJ2-3; 7 bases agree with TRBD2. CDR1 and CDR2 from the germline V gene are SGHTA and FQGNSA. V dropped 5 bases and J dropped 1; count of bases not matched to a gene: 21. The CDR3 length is 20 residues. The CDR3 sequence is CASSPRPPTSFGRGTDTQYC. The CDR3 nucleotides are TGTGCCAGCAGCCCTAGGCCGCCTACTAGCTTTGGGAGGGGCACAGATACGCAGTATTGT.

The table lists this clonotype with many counts. V is TRBV7-2 and J is TRBJ1-4, with D uncertain. Germline CDR1 is SGHTA and CDR2 is FQGNSA. The ends were cut back, 2 bases at V and 8 bases at J, with 15 bases in the middle. CDR3 length equals 15 residues. As DNA, the CDR3 is TGTGCCAGCAGCTTATCCCACCCCCCCGAGGAAAAACTGTTTTTT. Encoded protein: CASSLSHPPEEKLFF.

This clonotype has more than one count but fewer than ten. The chain links TRBV6-2 or TRBV6-3 to TRBJ1-5; D ambiguous. The CDR3 consists of 12 residues. V was clipped by 4 bases and J by 9 bases, with 10 bases between them. Germline assignment: CDR1 MNHEY and CDR2 SVGEGT. The CDR3 spells CASSSTGWPQHF. CDR3 in DNA: TGTGCCAGCAGTTCTACCGGGTGGCCCCAGCATTTT.

Ten or more counts support this clonotype. The gene calls are TRBV7-2 and TRBJ1-1; D perhaps matches TRBD1 (6 bases). Germline loops: CDR1 SGHTA, CDR2 FQGNSA. Trimming took 8 bases from V and 0 from J, leaving 16 bases between them. CDR3 length: 15 amino acids. The CDR3 nucleotides read TGTGCCAGCGACATGACGGGGGGCTTGAACACTGAAGCTTTCTTT. Protein product: CASDMTGGLNTEAFF.

V and J are TRBV7-6 and TRBJ1-1; D perhaps matches TRBD1 (6 bases). The CDR3 contains 15 residues. V shed 3 bases and J shed 5 bases, with 16 bases lying between them. Germline-derived CDR1 and CDR2 are SGHVS and FNYEAQ. This CDR3 reads CASSLAPGAETEAFF. The CDR3 DNA reads as TGTGCCAGCAGCTTGGCCCCGGGGGCGGAAACTGAAGCTTTCTTT.

This clonotype was counted between two and nine times. The chain recombines TRBV2 with TRBJ2-7; maybe TRBD2 (6 bases). CDR1 and CDR2 from the germline V gene are SNHLY and FYNNEI. The CDR3 totals 13 residues. The V and J ends lost 5 bases and 2 bases respectively, with 10 bases between them. The CDR3 reads CASSWDFAYEQYF. As DNA, the CDR3 is TGTGCCAGCAGTTGGGACTTCGCCTACGAGCAGTACTTC.

The chain carries TRBV7-9 and TRBJ2-1, with 8 bases identical to TRBD2. The germline CDR1 and CDR2 sequences are SEHNR and FQNEAQ (reference sequence). The CDR3 covers 16 residues. The junction had 8 bases not matched to a gene; V was cut back by 2 bases and J by 5 bases. CDR3: CASSLRGGGLHNEQFF. CDR3 coding DNA: TGTGCCAGCAGCTTAAGAGGCGGGGGGCTGCACAATGAGCAGTTCTTC.

This clonotype was observed a handful of times. This chain uses TRBV5-4 with TRBJ1-2; D is possibly TRBD1 (5 bases). The CDR3 is 14 amino acids. Between the trimmed V and J ends, which lost 0 bases and 6 bases, there was a span of 12 bases. Germline CDR1 SGHNT, CDR2 YYREEE (reference sequence). The CDR3 DNA reads as TGTGCCAGCAGCTTGGATCCAGGGAGGGATGGCTACACCTTC. Encoded protein: CASSLDPGRDGYTF.

This clonotype was counted ten times or more. The J gene is TRBJ2-1, the V gene TRBV11-2; possible D gene TRBD1, 6 bases. Germline lookup yields CDR1 SGHAT and CDR2 FQNNGV. V was shortened by 6 bases and J by 2 bases, with 14 bases between the two germline ends. The CDR3 is 15 residues long. The CDR3 sequence is CASSKDRPPYNEQFF. Here the CDR3 DNA reads TGTGCCAGCAGTAAAGACAGGCCCCCCTACAATGAGCAGTTCTTC.

This clonotype was counted many times. The rearrangement joins TRBV19 to TRBJ1-5; D remains unclear. Germline CDR1 is LNHDA and CDR2 is SQIVND (reference sequence). Trimming shortened V by 3 bases and J by 4 bases, and 13 bases separated the two germline ends. The CDR3 consists of 15 residues. DNA for the CDR3: TGTGCCAGTAGTATTGCTCCGGGCCAGAATCAGCCCCAGCATTTT. It yields the protein CASSIAPGQNQPQHF. The full variable domain, its missing parts supplied by reference TRBV19 and TRBJ1-5, is DGGITQSPKYLFRKEGQNVTLSCEQNLNHDAMYWYRQDPGQGLRLIYYSQIVNDFQKGDIAEGYSVSREKKESFPLTVTSAQKNPTAFYLCASSIAPGQNQPQHFGDGTRLSIL.

The genes are TRBV5-8 and TRBJ1-2; TRBD1 matches 7 bases. Germline CDR1 is SGHTS and CDR2 is YDEGEE. This CDR3 is built from 17 residues. The V and J ends lost 2 bases and 4 bases, in that order; junction bases with no gene match: 14. The CDR3 DNA follows: TGTGCCAGCAGCTTTATCGGGACAGCTGTTAAGACCTATGGCTACACCTTC. As protein: CASSFIGTAVKTYGYTF. Looking up the rest from reference TRBV5-8 and TRBJ1-2 gives the full variable domain: EAGVTQSPTHLIKTRGQQATLRCSPISGHTSVYWYQQALGLGLQFLLWYDEGEERNRGNFPPRFSGRQFPNYSSELNVNALELEDSALYLCASSFIGTAVKTYGYTFGSGTRLTVV.

For the CDR3, the DNA is TGTGCCAGCAATTGGGGAGGGGCCGACACTGAAGCTTTCTTT. Translation: CASNWGGADTEAFF. The rearrangement joins TRBV12-3 or TRBV12-4 to TRBJ1-1; a possible D gene is TRBD1 (5 bases). This CDR3 region has 14 residues. Trimming left V 7 bases short and J 3 bases short, with 15 bases between.

This clonotype was detected a few times. V gene TRBV12-5 combines with J gene TRBJ2-7, with 8 nucleotides matching TRBD1. The CDR3 loop spans 13 amino acids. Germline CDR1 is LGHNT and CDR2 is FRNRAP. V lost 11 bases, J lost 3 bases, and 9 bases stayed unmatched. The CDR3 DNA sequence: TGTGCTCACTCCCTGGACAGGGACTACGAGCAGTACTTC. Encoded protein: CAHSLDRDYEQYF.

This clonotype was found once. This may be a read error, as it is one base from a much larger clone. This likely comes from a read error, as the CDR3 has no conserved phenylalanine or tryptophan at its end. The genes are TRBV7-2 and TRBJ2-1; 9 bases fit TRBD2. The V gene's germline CDR1 is SGHTA and CDR2 FQGNSA. CDR3 length: 16 amino acids. V was pared by 1 base and J by 5 bases, with 6 bases of the junction left unmatched. The CDR3 here is CASSLGWAGGDNEQFL. As DNA, the CDR3 is TGTGCCAGCAGCTTAGGGTGGGCGGGGGGGGACAATGAGCAGTTCTTA.

The chain links TRBV7-2 to TRBJ1-6, with D possibly TRBD1 on 5 matching bases. Germline assignment: CDR1 SGHTA and CDR2 FQGNSA. The CDR3 has 13 residues. V was pared by 9 bases and J by 14 bases, with 20 bases between. DNA for the CDR3: TGTGCCAGAAGCCCCGGACATGCCTTTACCCTCCACTTT. Amino acids: CARSPGHAFTLHF. The full variable domain, rest sourced from reference TRBV7-2 and TRBJ1-6, is GAGVSQSPSNKVTEKGKDVELRCDPISGHTALYWYRQSLGQGLEFLIYFQGNSAPDKSGLPSDRFSAERTGGSVSTLTIQRTQQEDSAVYLCARSPGHAFTLHFGNGTRLTVT.

Points on this clonotype: This may come from a read error, since a much larger clone is one base off. The chain carries TRBV7-2 and TRBJ2-1, with 9 bases aligning to TRBD2. The CDR3 runs to 16 residues. Germline-derived CDR1 and CDR2 are SGHTA and FQGNSA. In DNA form, the CDR3 reads TGTGCCAACAGCCCTGACTCAGGTAGCGGGGGATATGAGCAGTTCTTC. Translating gives CANSPDSGSGGYEQFF.

Concerning this clonotype itself: A much bigger clone sits one base away, suggesting this may be a read error. The V and J genes are TRBV7-2 and TRBJ1-6; TRBD1 matches 11 bases. From germline, CDR1 is SGHTA and CDR2 FQGNSA. CDR3 size: 15 residues. The CDR3 is CARPGQGVKNSPLPF. The CDR3 DNA follows: TGTGCCAGGCCGGGACAGGGGGTGAAGAATTCACCCCTCCCCTTT.

The chain has TRBV5-1 and TRBJ1-6; the D gene is possibly TRBD1 (5 bases). The CDR3 has 15 residues. Trimming cost V 2 bases and J 10 bases, with 16 bases left between them. Germline CDR1 and CDR2: SGHRS and YFSETQ. In DNA, the CDR3 is TGCGCCAGCAGCTTTATCGGGGACCAAAGGTCACCCCTCCACTTT. It encodes CASSFIGDQRSPLHF.

This clonotype appeared a few times. V gene TRBV4-3 combines with J gene TRBJ2-7, with D unclear. Germline lookup yields CDR1 LGHNA and CDR2 YSLEER. With 1 base removed from V and 3 bases from J, the gap between germline ends came to 7 bases. This CDR3 has 13 amino acids. CDR3 in amino acids: CASSQGLLYEQYF. CDR3 DNA: TGCGCCAGCAGCCAAGGCCTGCTCTACGAGCAGTACTTC.

CDR3: CASSLEDGANTGELFF. The CDR3 coding sequence is TGTGCCAGCAGCTTAGAGGACGGGGCGAACACCGGGGAGCTGTTTTTT. The gene calls are TRBV7-9 and TRBJ2-2, with D possibly matching TRBD2 (5 bases). This CDR3 is 16 amino acids long. V was cut by 1 base and J by 0 bases, with 9 bases left in between. From germline, CDR1 is SEHNR and CDR2 FQNEAQ (reference sequence).

This chain links TRBV13 with TRBJ2-1, with D perhaps being TRBD1 or TRBD2 (5 bases each). Germline assignment: CDR1 PRHDT and CDR2 FYEKMQ (reference sequence). This CDR3 spans 12 amino acids. V was clipped by 5 bases and J by 9 bases, with 11 bases between them. CDR3 DNA: TGTGCCAGCAGCCAGGCAGGGACTGAGCAGTTCTTC. It is translated as CASSQAGTEQFF.

CDR3 DNA: TGTGCCAGCAGCCCCCCCCGAGGGGAAGGGAGGACCGGGGAGCTGTTTTTT. This codes for CASSPPRGEGRTGELFF. The V gene is TRBV7-2, the J gene TRBJ2-2, with D tentatively TRBD2 (6 bases). CDR1 SGHTA and CDR2 FQGNSA come from the germline V gene. This CDR3 is 17 amino acids long. The V end lost 5 bases, the J end lost 5 bases, and 21 bases lay between the germline ends.